The 11 T cell receptor beta chains reported below all come from one sample, sequenced in a study of cytomegalovirus exposure and HLA in healthy donors. Produced via immunoSEQ multiplex PCR; TCRdb's table is partial and in-frame only. The table includes about 64,000 clones, roughly 96% detected once. The sample taken for sequencing was PBMCs. Receptors were obtained from a woman under 30 in good health and CMV-seropositive.

CDR3: CATSRDNVGLDAYEQYF. In DNA form, the CDR3 reads TGTGCCACCAGCAGAGATAATGTAGGACTAGATGCCTACGAGCAGTACTTC. The V call is TRBV15, the J call TRBJ2-7; 7 bases fit TRBD2. CDR3 length: 17 amino acids. CDR1 and CDR2 from the germline V gene are LNHNV and YYDKDF (reference sequence). The ends lost 0 bases at V and 2 bases at J; junction bases unmatched: 10.

This clone was detected once. The chain uses TRBV28 and TRBJ1-3; TRBD1 aligns across 10 bases. The germline V gene has CDR1 MDHEN and CDR2 SYDVKM. The ends lost 6 bases at V and 4 bases at J; junction bases unmatched: 6. The CDR3 loop spans 15 amino acids. The DNA of the CDR3 is TGTGCCAGCAGCCCAGACAGGGGGCTAGGAAACACCATATATTTT. Amino acids: CASSPDRGLGNTIYF. Using reference TRBV28 and TRBJ1-3 for the parts outside the CDR3, the full variable domain is DVKVTQSSRYLVKRTGEKVFLECVQDMDHENMFWYRQDPGLGLRLIYFSYDVKMKEKGDIPEGYSVSREKKERFSLILESASTNQTSMYLCASSPDRGLGNTIYFGEGSWLTVV.

The genes are TRBV28 and TRBJ2-2; D is possibly TRBD1 (5 bases). Germline CDR1 MDHEN, CDR2 SYDVKM. The CDR3 loop spans 15 amino acids. The V and J ends lost 3 bases and 4 bases respectively, with 12 bases between them. CDR3 loop: CASSLGPDFTGELFF. The CDR3 DNA sequence: TGTGCCAGCAGTTTGGGGCCCGACTTCACCGGGGAGCTGTTTTTT.

The chain joins TRBV14 to TRBJ2-5; TRBD1 matches 8 bases. The CDR3 is made up of 14 amino acids. Germline lookup yields CDR1 SGHDN and CDR2 FVKESK. The trim removed 3 bases at V and 8 bases at J, leaving 8 bases unmatched. The CDR3 loop reads CASSQRTGTGTQYF. In nucleotides, the CDR3 is TGTGCCAGCAGCCAGAGGACAGGGACGGGCACCCAGTACTTC.

This sequence joins TRBV5-1 and TRBJ1-1, with D unclear. The ends were cut back, 0 bases at V and 4 bases at J, with 7 bases in the middle. The CDR3 has 13 amino acids. Germline V gene data show CDR1 as SGHRS and CDR2 as YFSETQ. For the CDR3, the DNA is TGCGCCAGCAGCTTGGTCCCGGGCACTGAAGCTTTCTTT. This translates into CASSLVPGTEAFF.

V gene TRBV28 combines with J gene TRBJ2-1; 8 bases are shared with TRBD2. The CDR3 loop spans 15 amino acids. Trimming cost V 6 bases and J 7 bases; bases outside gene matches: 11. Germline CDR1 MDHEN, CDR2 SYDVKM. The CDR3 spells CASRLTSAVPNEQFF. The CDR3 coding sequence is TGTGCCAGCAGATTGACTAGCGCCGTCCCTAATGAGCAGTTCTTC.

The chain has TRBV13 and TRBJ1-1; the match to TRBD1 covers 10 bases. Germline CDR1 PRHDT, CDR2 FYEKMQ (reference sequence). Trimming at V came to 5 bases and at J to 1 base, leaving 7 bases not matched to a gene. The CDR3 has 16 amino acids. CDR3 amino acids: CASSKGQGRRNTEAFF. The DNA of the CDR3 is TGTGCCAGCAGCAAGGGACAGGGGAGGCGGAACACTGAAGCTTTCTTT.

The V and J genes are TRBV19 and TRBJ2-3, with 8 positions matching TRBD1. J was trimmed by 7 bases and V by 5 bases; bases with no gene match: 5. Germline assignment: CDR1 LNHDA and CDR2 SQIVND (reference sequence). This CDR3 is built from 13 residues. The DNA of the CDR3 is TGTGCCAGTAGTCGGACAGGGTTGAATACGCAGTATTTT. Its translation is CASSRTGLNTQYF.

The chain employs TRBV6-5 and TRBJ2-3; D is perhaps TRBD1 (5 bases). Trimming removed 0 bases from V and 1 base from J, with 11 bases in between. From germline, CDR1 is MNHEY and CDR2 SVGAGI. The CDR3 is 16 residues long. The CDR3 coding sequence is TGTGCCAGCAGTTACTCTGAAGGCAGGGGCACAGATACGCAGTATTTT. The encoded protein is CASSYSEGRGTDTQYF.

This rearrangement joins TRBV4-1 to TRBJ2-5; TRBD2 aligns across 8 bases. The germline gives CDR1 MGHRA, CDR2 YSYEKL. There are 14 residues in the CDR3. After removal of 3 bases from V and 5 bases from J, the junction contained 5 bases not matched to a gene. The CDR3 bases are TGCGCCAGCAGCCAGCCGGGGGGGCAGGAGACCCAGTACTTC. It specifies CASSQPGGQETQYF.

V usage is TRBV6-5 and J usage is TRBJ1-2, with D perhaps TRBD1 (6 bases). CDR1 and CDR2 (germline): MNHEY, SVGAGI. V was cut by 7 bases and J by 2 bases, with 17 bases left in between. The CDR3 runs to 15 residues. The CDR3 sequence: CASTPARGANYGYTF. CDR3 bases: TGTGCCAGCACCCCTGCCCGGGGGGCCAACTATGGCTACACCTTC.